A selection of T cell receptor beta chains follows, all from one sample in a study of human CD8 memory T cell subsets. TCRdb re-called the 5' RACE reads and gives one entry per CDR3 protein, without DNA. The sample includes 7,000 or so distinct CDR3 sequences. The sequenced sample was CD8+ stem-like memory T cells (TSCM and TCM) sorted from PBMCs. Source of these receptors: a human donor in good health. Each CDR3 is given with its conserved first and last residue. Rows may omit the clone size; those that give it use once, few, many or a size class.

cdr3_length: 13
j_call: TRBJ2-1
clone_size: .
v_call: TRBV29-1
cdr3_aa: CSVTSGRANEQFF

cdr3_length: 13
j_call: TRBJ2-7
clone_size: .
v_call: TRBV7-8
cdr3_aa: CASSPLGRYEQYF

cdr3_length: 15
j_call: TRBJ2-5
clone_size: .
v_call: TRBV20-1
cdr3_aa: CSARDPPDSRETQYF

cdr3_length: 16
j_call: TRBJ2-4
clone_size: .
v_call: TRBV3-1
cdr3_aa: CASSPLAGAGINIQYF

cdr3_length: 12
j_call: TRBJ2-2
clone_size: .
v_call: TRBV7-3
cdr3_aa: CASSPYTGELFF

cdr3_length: 13
j_call: TRBJ2-5
clone_size: .
v_call: TRBV29-1
cdr3_aa: CSVLTGSQETQYF

cdr3_length: 15
j_call: TRBJ2-3
clone_size: .
v_call: TRBV18
cdr3_aa: CASSLRGESTDTQYF

cdr3_length: 14
j_call: TRBJ2-1
clone_size: .
v_call: TRBV2
cdr3_aa: CASSTGAYNNEQFF

cdr3_length: 12
j_call: TRBJ2-1
clone_size: .
v_call: TRBV7-9
cdr3_aa: CASRDFYNEQFF

cdr3_length: 16
j_call: TRBJ2-3
clone_size: .
v_call: TRBV20-1
cdr3_aa: CSAREWEVGGTDTQYF

cdr3_length: 13
j_call: TRBJ1-3
clone_size: .
v_call: TRBV7-9
cdr3_aa: CASSDSTGNTIYF

cdr3_length: 13
j_call: TRBJ2-2
clone_size: .
v_call: TRBV19
cdr3_aa: CASSPGTAGELFF

cdr3_length: 13
j_call: TRBJ2-7
clone_size: .
v_call: TRBV29-1
cdr3_aa: CSVESQLSYEQYF

cdr3_length: 14
j_call: TRBJ1-3
clone_size: .
v_call: TRBV7-9
cdr3_aa: CASSPQTEGNTIYF

cdr3_length: 16
j_call: TRBJ2-1
clone_size: .
v_call: TRBV19
cdr3_aa: CASSSTSGTGFNEQFF

cdr3_length: 12
j_call: TRBJ1-1
clone_size: .
v_call: TRBV6-1
cdr3_aa: CASSGGLNEAFF

cdr3_length: 15
j_call: TRBJ2-3
clone_size: .
v_call: TRBV5-1
cdr3_aa: CASSPGTSNADTQYF

cdr3_length: 16
j_call: TRBJ2-5
clone_size: .
v_call: TRBV28
cdr3_aa: CASSFPRTGGKETQYF

cdr3_length: 15
j_call: TRBJ1-5
clone_size: .
v_call: TRBV28
cdr3_aa: CASSLFGYSNQPQHF

cdr3_length: 17
j_call: TRBJ2-4
clone_size: .
v_call: TRBV20-1
cdr3_aa: CSATRLAVEVVKNIQYF

cdr3_length: 13
j_call: TRBJ1-1
clone_size: medium-sized
v_call: TRBV2
cdr3_aa: CASITGVYTEAFF

cdr3_length: 14
j_call: TRBJ2-2
clone_size: .
v_call: TRBV30
cdr3_aa: CACFGETQAGELFF

cdr3_length: 15
j_call: TRBJ1-1
clone_size: medium-sized
v_call: TRBV29-1
cdr3_aa: CSVPDRDRGNTEAFF

cdr3_length: 14
j_call: TRBJ2-1
clone_size: .
v_call: TRBV5-1
cdr3_aa: CASSLYRSYNEQFF

cdr3_length: 18
j_call: TRBJ2-1
clone_size: .
v_call: TRBV5-6
cdr3_aa: CASSSGSVWLDSYNEQFF

cdr3_length: 13
j_call: TRBJ2-1
clone_size: .
v_call: TRBV5-1
cdr3_aa: CASSLDSYNEQFF

cdr3_length: 16
j_call: TRBJ2-1
clone_size: medium-sized
v_call: TRBV30
cdr3_aa: CAWRGTGALNDNEQFF

cdr3_length: 15
j_call: TRBJ1-2
clone_size: .
v_call: TRBV15
cdr3_aa: CATSRDQTVFYGYTF

cdr3_length: 16
j_call: TRBJ2-7
clone_size: .
v_call: TRBV25-1
cdr3_aa: CASRGTGDNYSYEQYF

cdr3_length: 15
j_call: TRBJ2-3
clone_size: .
v_call: TRBV7-6
cdr3_aa: CASSLPGAGPDTQYF

cdr3_length: 11
j_call: TRBJ1-1
clone_size: .
v_call: TRBV20-1
cdr3_aa: CSGGLNTEAFF

cdr3_length: 15
j_call: TRBJ2-5
clone_size: .
v_call: TRBV7-9
cdr3_aa: CASRYGLAWGETQYF

cdr3_length: 14
j_call: TRBJ2-5
clone_size: medium-sized
v_call: TRBV7-9
cdr3_aa: CASSPDRSRETQYF

cdr3_length: 17
j_call: TRBJ2-7
clone_size: .
v_call: TRBV5-1
cdr3_aa: CASSLDGRLGGSYEQYF

cdr3_length: 11
j_call: TRBJ2-1
clone_size: .
v_call: TRBV7-9
cdr3_aa: CASSADGEQFF

cdr3_length: 14
j_call: TRBJ2-5
clone_size: .
v_call: TRBV3-1
cdr3_aa: CASSHWEEQETQYF

cdr3_length: 15
j_call: TRBJ2-1
clone_size: .
v_call: TRBV7-8
cdr3_aa: CASSVSARGKDEQFF

cdr3_length: 17
j_call: TRBJ1-1
clone_size: medium-sized
v_call: TRBV6-5
cdr3_aa: CASSYSRGNLGGPEAFF

cdr3_length: 14
j_call: TRBJ2-7
clone_size: .
v_call: TRBV19
cdr3_aa: CASTSGTGDYEQYF

cdr3_length: 16
j_call: TRBJ2-2
clone_size: .
v_call: TRBV10-2
cdr3_aa: CASSTGTSGDSGELFF

cdr3_length: 12
j_call: TRBJ1-1
clone_size: .
v_call: TRBV2
cdr3_aa: CASSGSGIRAFF

cdr3_length: 17
j_call: TRBJ2-5
clone_size: .
v_call: TRBV10-2
cdr3_aa: CASSELWGSERVETQYF

cdr3_length: 16
j_call: TRBJ2-1
clone_size: .
v_call: TRBV7-2
cdr3_aa: CASSLARGGTNNEQFF

cdr3_length: 13
j_call: TRBJ2-2
clone_size: .
v_call: TRBV7-8
cdr3_aa: CASSTQGHGELFF

cdr3_length: 14
j_call: TRBJ2-7
clone_size: .
v_call: TRBV11-2
cdr3_aa: CASSLGAAPYEQYF